The present entry profiles one T cell receptor (beta chain) with its context. Its specificity is unknown. The sample is drawn from a study of monozygotic twins with inflammatory bowel disease. Study outcomes and limitations: T cell subtypes that differed could not be told apart.

CDR3 length: 15 amino acids. Per individual sample, eight separate reactions were used to make cDNA. TCRdb reprocessed the 5' RACE reads and reports one entry per CDR3 protein, with no DNA. The table gives about 130,000 distinct CDR3 sequences; the top ten clones make up 0.95% to 1.5% of it. This clonotype was sampled from a human donor with ulcerative colitis or Crohn's disease, or a healthy co-twin of an affected twin (not recorded which). The V gene is TRBV12-3 or TRBV12-4, the J gene TRBJ1-2. What was sequenced was blood. This chain's CDR3 is CASSLSVGRTYGYTF.